In this sample, the clone carrying this TCR beta chain turned up a few times. Its antigen remains unknown. The method was immunoSEQ multiplex PCR; TCRdb's version includes in-frame clones alone and lacks a portion of them. The table records 150,000 to 200,000 clones, just over 90% of them present only once. The CDR3 is 13 amino acids. V lost 4 bases, J lost 8 bases, and 15 bases lay in between. Germline CDR1 is SGHDT and CDR2 is YYEEEE. These data come from a study of T cell responses to AZD1222 COVID-19 vaccine. Regarding the study as a whole: Donor demographics were predominantly white British with a female majority; clonal diversity may be underestimated. Targeting of unmutated variant regions was reportedly seen in nearly half of spike-specific TCRs. Sampling that yielded the repertoires occurred only after the peak T cell response.

Pooling was applied to second doses at about 4 or about 12 weeks. This chain links TRBV5-6 with TRBJ1-2, with D possibly matching TRBD1 (5 bases). This clonotype originated in an adult who received the AZD1222 COVID-19 vaccine. This material consisted of peripheral blood, taken 28 days after the second AZD1222 dose. CDR3: CASSPGSKGGYTF. The CDR3 DNA follows: TGTGCCAGCAGCCCAGGATCTAAGGGGGGCTACACCTTC.